This T cell receptor (beta chain) was identified during a study of blood T cell repertoires in COVID-19. As for the study in general: Nucleic acid was either cDNA or gDNA, and it came from T cells, B-cell-depleted T cells, or PBMCs.

Germline V CDR1 and CDR2: SGHAT, FQNNGV. CDR3 size: 14 residues. V lost 0 bases to trimming and J lost 7 bases, with 12 bases between them. As originally analysed: Amplification of reference gene primers provided the estimated nucleated cell counts. Profiled with immunoSEQ multiplex PCR; TCRdb holds only in-frame clones, not every one. The V and J calls and clone size were taken over from that table, and D and trimming were inferred from the DNA. The sample lists hundreds of thousands of clones, 85% occurring once. The gene calls are TRBV11-2 and TRBJ1-2; D is unclear. This receptor was obtained from a woman aged 25 to 45 who had been exposed to COVID-19. Sequenced material: PBMCs or T cells enriched from blood (not recorded which). CDR3 in amino acids: CASSLDLVGSGYTF. CDR3 coding DNA: TGTGCCAGCAGCTTAGATCTAGTAGGGAGTGGCTACACCTTC.